A single sample is the source of the 5 T cell receptor beta chains below, sequenced in a study of control samples from healthy donors and cancer patients. The method was immunoSEQ multiplex PCR; TCRdb's version includes in-frame clones alone and lacks a portion of them. The sample includes roughly 150,000 clones, 88% of them seen just once. Sample: blood. All receptors come from a young man in good health.

The rearrangement uses TRBV7-6 and TRBJ2-6, with 9 bases aligning to TRBD2. Germline lookup yields CDR1 SGHVS and CDR2 FNYEAQ. Germline trimming cut 3 bases from V and 4 bases from J; bases unmatched to any gene: 13. There are 19 residues in the CDR3. CDR3 residues: CASSFRLAGPTRGANVLTF. As DNA, the CDR3 is TGTGCCAGCAGCTTCCGGCTAGCGGGACCCACGAGGGGGGCCAACGTCCTGACTTTC.

V is TRBV7-6 and J is TRBJ2-7, with D uncertain. V lost 1 base to trimming and J lost 0 bases, with 7 bases between them. The CDR3 totals 14 residues. Germline V gene data show CDR1 as SGHVS and CDR2 as FNYEAQ. The CDR3 loop reads CASSLGGNSYEQYF. In DNA, the CDR3 is TGTGCCAGCAGCTTAGGGGGAAACTCCTACGAGCAGTACTTC.

The CDR3: CASSFQGEGGYTF. DNA of the CDR3: TGTGCCAGCAGTTTCCAGGGGGAGGGAGGCTACACCTTC. This chain links TRBV6-6 with TRBJ1-2; 7 bases align to TRBD1. The CDR3 spans 13 residues. The germline V gene encodes CDR1 MNHNY and CDR2 SVGAGI (reference sequence). V lost 4 bases, J lost 8 bases, and 7 bases stayed unmatched.

Written as DNA, the CDR3 is TGTGCCTGGAGTAAAGGGAGGGACTATGGCTACACCTTC. Protein: CAWSKGRDYGYTF. J is TRBJ1-2 and V is TRBV30; D call uncertain. Trimming took off 2 bases at V and 3 bases at J, with 10 bases between the two ends. This CDR3 contains 13 residues. CDR1 GTSNPN and CDR2 SVGIG come from the germline V gene (reference sequence).

CDR3 loop: CASNMGRYTGELFF. The DNA for the CDR3 is TGTGCCAGTAACATGGGCAGGTACACCGGGGAGCTGTTTTTT. The chain combines TRBV19 with TRBJ2-2; D not certain. Germline values: CDR1 LNHDA, CDR2 SQIVND (reference sequence). V was pared by 7 bases and J by 3 bases, with 12 bases between. There are 14 residues in the CDR3.